The 28 T cell receptor beta chains below were found in one sample sequenced in a study of graft-versus-host responses after intestinal transplantation. The protocol was immunoSEQ multiplex PCR, while the TCRdb copy is restricted to in-frame clones and leaves out a portion. The table has approximately 9,100 clones, more than 90% seen once. The sample here was bone marrow, taken approximately 1.5 years after intestinal transplantation. The receptor set was obtained from a human patient who received an intestinal transplant, so some T cells may come from the graft donor.

The rearrangement links TRBV11-3 to TRBJ2-7, with D perhaps TRBD1 or TRBD2 (5 bases each). CDR1 SGHNT and CDR2 YENEEA come from the germline V gene. V lost 5 bases and J lost 2, with 10 bases in between. CDR3 length equals 13 residues. This CDR3 is CASSLGAAYEQYF. The CDR3, as DNA: TGTGCCAGCAGCCTCGGGGCAGCCTACGAGCAGTACTTC.

The chain joins TRBV5-1 to TRBJ2-7; tentatively, D is TRBD1 (7 bases). The V end lost 0 bases, the J end lost 0 bases, and 13 bases lay between the germline ends. The CDR3 is 16 residues long. Germline assignment: CDR1 SGHRS and CDR2 YFSETQ. The CDR3 DNA is TGCGCCAGCAGCTTGGGAGGAGGGGGCGCCTCCTACGAGCAGTACTTC. This codes for CASSLGGGGASYEQYF.

The chain combines TRBV7-3 with TRBJ2-3; 7 bases are a match to TRBD2. CDR3 length: 14 amino acids. The junction had 5 bases not matched to a gene; V was cut back by 3 bases and J by 5 bases. Germline CDR1 is SGHTA and CDR2 is FQGTGA. Written as DNA, the CDR3 is TGTGCCAGCAGCTTGGGCGGGGGATTAGATACGCAGTATTTT. Translating gives CASSLGGGLDTQYF.

The chain employs TRBV5-1 and TRBJ2-5; no definite D call. The CDR3 is 15 residues long. Trimming stripped 1 base from V and 1 base from J, with 11 bases between. CDR1 and CDR2 from the germline V gene are SGHRS and YFSETQ. CDR3 amino acids: CASSLSPGSQETQYF. CDR3 bases: TGCGCCAGCAGCTTGAGCCCGGGCAGCCAAGAGACCCAGTACTTC.

The genes are TRBV21-1 and TRBJ2-7; the table's D call, TRBD1, was not checked against the DNA. TRBV21-1 is tagged as a pseudogene. The CDR3 spans 19 residues. The CDR3, as DNA: TGTGCCAGCAGCAAAGGGAACCGGGACAGGGGACATCATTGCTACGAGCAGTACTTC. Amino acid sequence: CASSKGNRDRGHHCYEQYF.

The chain carries TRBV6-1 and TRBJ2-7; 9 bases align to TRBD2. The CDR3 is 16 residues long. Germline CDR1 reads MNHNS; CDR2 reads SASEGT. J gave up 2 bases and V 3 bases, and 8 bases lay outside the gene matches. The CDR3 region has the DNA TGTGCCAGCAGTGACGTCCGACTAGCGGAAACCTACGAGCAGTACTTC. This translates into CASSDVRLAETYEQYF.

The gene calls are TRBV6-1 and TRBJ2-6, with TRBD1 identical over 9 bases. Trimming removed 4 bases from V and 0 bases from J; junction bases left unmatched: 7. This CDR3 has 18 residues. In germline, CDR1 is MNHNS, CDR2 SASEGT. The DNA for the CDR3 is TGTGCCAGCAGTGCGCGACAGGGGGTTGGCTCTGGGGCCAACGTCCTGACTTTC. Encoded protein: CASSARQGVGSGANVLTF.

This clone was picked up a small number of times. The chain recombines TRBV5-4 with TRBJ2-7; D not certain. CDR3 length: 13 amino acids. Per the germline V gene, CDR1 is SGHNT and CDR2 is YYREEE (reference sequence). Trimming stripped 1 base from V and 6 bases from J, with 11 bases between. This CDR3 is CASSLFGPSEQYF. Here the CDR3 DNA reads TGTGCCAGCAGCTTGTTTGGCCCCTCCGAGCAGTACTTC.

CDR3 sequence: CASSPRAGGRTSTDTQYF. The CDR3 DNA follows: TGTGCCAGCAGTCCTCGGGCGGGAGGACGGACTAGCACAGATACGCAGTATTTT. This chain links TRBV27 with TRBJ2-3; 8 nucleotides line up with TRBD2. The CDR3 has 18 residues. Trimming removed 5 bases from V and 0 bases from J; junction bases left unmatched: 13. Germline lookup yields CDR1 MNHEY and CDR2 SMNVEV (reference sequence).

The chain combines TRBV4-1 with TRBJ1-5; D may be TRBD1 (6 bases). Looked up from germline, CDR1 is MGHRA and CDR2 is YSYEKL. Trimming took 4 bases from V and 6 from J, leaving 19 bases between them. The CDR3 spans 16 residues. This chain's CDR3 is CASSPTGARGVQPQHF. CDR3 DNA: TGCGCCAGCAGCCCCACGGGGGCCCGAGGGGTTCAGCCCCAGCATTTT.

The chain couples TRBV7-9 to TRBJ1-5; D is possibly TRBD1 (5 bases). The ends were cut back, 2 bases at V and 0 bases at J, with 14 bases in the middle. The CDR3 covers 17 residues. Germline values: CDR1 SEHNR, CDR2 FQNEAQ (reference sequence). The CDR3 nucleotides are TGTGCCAGCAGCTTAATCGCAGGGACCTATAGCAATCAGCCCCAGCATTTT. Protein product: CASSLIAGTYSNQPQHF.

The genes are TRBV28 and TRBJ2-1; 7 nucleotides match TRBD2. CDR3 length: 15 residues. The V segment lost 5 bases and the J segment 7 bases; nucleotides outside the gene matches: 11. The germline CDR1 and CDR2 sequences are MDHEN and SYDVKM. The chain's CDR3 is CASSQSGTFRNEQFF. The CDR3 DNA reads TGTGCCAGCAGTCAAAGCGGGACCTTTCGGAATGAGCAGTTCTTC.

The rearrangement links TRBV19 to TRBJ2-1; D unresolved. Trimming pared 0 bases from V and 4 bases from J, leaving 10 bases between. The CDR3 spans 15 residues. The germline V gene has CDR1 LNHDA and CDR2 SQIVND (reference sequence). CDR3 protein: CASSIEPSLYNEQFF. CDR3 in DNA: TGTGCCAGTAGTATAGAACCAAGTTTGTACAATGAGCAGTTCTTC.

With respect to this clone: Distinct nucleotide sequences in the sample also encode this CDR3. The rearrangement joins TRBV5-1 to TRBJ2-7; 9 nucleotides line up with TRBD1. The V gene's germline CDR1 is SGHRS and CDR2 YFSETQ. The CDR3 has 14 amino acids. V shed 2 bases, J shed 3 bases, and the junction held 3 bases outside the gene matches. The CDR3 here is CASSFGQGLYEQYF. The CDR3 DNA is TGCGCCAGCAGCTTCGGACAGGGGCTCTACGAGCAGTACTTC.

The chain couples TRBV7-8 to TRBJ2-1; D uncertain. The germline gives CDR1 SGHVS, CDR2 FQNEAQ. The V and J ends lost 1 base and 8 bases respectively, with 6 bases between them. The CDR3 is made up of 12 amino acids. The CDR3 loop reads CASSLEGDEQFF. The CDR3 nucleotides are TGTGCCAGCAGCTTAGAGGGTGATGAGCAGTTCTTC.

The chain carries TRBV6-6 and TRBJ1-5; 8 nucleotides align to TRBD1. With 10 bases clipped from V and 7 bases from J, the junction kept 6 bases outside the gene matches. The CDR3 is made up of 12 amino acids. Germline values: CDR1 MNHNY, CDR2 SVGAGI (reference sequence). The CDR3 reads CATGQGNQPQHF. CDR3 DNA sequence: TGTGCCACCGGACAGGGAAACCAGCCCCAGCATTTT.

The chain carries TRBV27 and TRBJ2-1, with 9 bases fitting TRBD2. This CDR3 has 14 amino acids. CDR1 is MNHEY and CDR2 is SMNVEV in the germline V gene (reference sequence). V lost 3 bases to trimming and J lost 4 bases; unmatched junction nucleotides: 1. CDR3 region: CASSLTSGYNEQFF. The CDR3, as DNA: TGTGCCAGCAGTTTGACTAGCGGATACAATGAGCAGTTCTTC.

This chain joins TRBV7-9 and TRBJ2-5, with D maybe TRBD2 (6 bases). The CDR3 is made up of 14 amino acids. CDR1 is SEHNR and CDR2 is FQNEAQ in the germline V gene (reference sequence). V was cut by 1 base and J by 3 bases, with 9 bases left in between. For the CDR3, the DNA is TGTGCCAGCAGCTTAGGCGGGGCAGAAGAGACCCAGTACTTC. Its protein is CASSLGGAEETQYF. The variable domain in full, completed from reference TRBV7-9 and TRBJ2-5, reads DTGVSQNPRHKITKRGQNVTFRCDPISEHNRLYWYRQTLGQGPEFLTYFQNEAQLEKSRLLSDRFSAERPKGSFSTLEIQRTEQGDSAMYLCASSLGGAEETQYFGPGTRLLVL.

The J gene is TRBJ1-2, the V gene TRBV6-5, with D possibly TRBD1 on 5 matching bases. Deletions cut 2 bases from V and 4 bases from J, with 14 bases between. This CDR3 comprises 15 residues. Germline-derived CDR1 and CDR2 are MNHEY and SVGAGI. CDR3 nucleotides: TGTGCCAGCAGTTACGCGTCAGGGAGGGGCTATGGCTACACCTTC. Translated: CASSYASGRGYGYTF.

The CDR3 loop reads CASRLRESAYEQYF. CDR3 nucleotides: TGTGCCAGCCGCCTGCGGGAGTCCGCCTACGAGCAGTACTTC. The chain couples TRBV27 to TRBJ2-7; the match to TRBD2 covers 7 bases. J gave up 2 bases and V 8 bases, and 9 bases lay outside the gene matches. The CDR3 consists of 14 residues. Germline V gene lookup returns CDR1 MNHEY and CDR2 SMNVEV (reference sequence).

J is TRBJ2-3 and V is TRBV28; D ambiguous. With 1 base removed from V and 5 bases from J, the gap between germline ends came to 13 bases. The germline V gene has CDR1 MDHEN and CDR2 SYDVKM. CDR3 length equals 15 residues. The CDR3 region has the DNA TGTGCCAGCAGTTTATATCGGGTCGAGCAAGATACGCAGTATTTT. As protein: CASSLYRVEQDTQYF.

This chain links TRBV28 with TRBJ2-7; D is unresolved. This CDR3 region has 10 residues. V was clipped by 10 bases and J by 5 bases, with 9 bases between them. Germline V gene data show CDR1 as MDHEN and CDR2 as SYDVKM. CDR3: CATRLDEQYF. The CDR3 nucleotides are TGTGCCACCCGACTTGACGAGCAGTACTTC.

The rearrangement links TRBV28 to TRBJ2-2, with 10 nucleotides matching TRBD2. The J segment lost 7 bases and the V segment lost 5 bases, leaving 4 bases of the junction unmatched. In germline, CDR1 is MDHEN, CDR2 SYDVKM. The CDR3 is 14 amino acids. CDR3 in amino acids: CASSTSGKGGELFF. Written as DNA, the CDR3 is TGTGCCAGCAGTACTAGCGGGAAGGGCGGGGAGCTGTTTTTT.

The rearrangement links TRBV7-2 to TRBJ2-7, with a weak D call TRBD2 (6 bases). CDR1 SGHTA and CDR2 FQGNSA come from the germline V gene. The ends were cut back, 1 base at V and 7 bases at J, with 20 bases in the middle. The CDR3 spans 16 residues. The CDR3 sequence is CASSLVPVGTEGEQYF. CDR3 DNA: TGTGCCAGCAGCTTAGTGCCAGTGGGGACGGAGGGTGAGCAGTACTTC.

The chain uses TRBV27 and TRBJ1-1; perhaps TRBD1 as D (5 bases). V gave up 5 bases and J gave up 5 bases, with 15 bases separating them. Germline V lookup: CDR1 MNHEY, CDR2 SMNVEV (reference sequence). The CDR3 loop spans 14 amino acids. The CDR3 DNA is TGTGCCAGCAGTCCCCGCCGGAAGGGGACTGAAGCTTTCTTT. Amino acid sequence: CASSPRRKGTEAFF.

V usage is TRBV7-9 and J usage is TRBJ2-5; 14 bases match TRBD2. Trimming at V came to 4 bases and at J to 5 bases, leaving 6 bases not matched to a gene. Germline V gene data show CDR1 as SEHNR and CDR2 as FQNEAQ (reference sequence). The CDR3 consists of 16 residues. CDR3: CASSSLGTSGSETQYF. DNA for the CDR3: TGTGCCAGCAGCTCACTCGGGACTAGCGGGAGTGAGACCCAGTACTTC.

J is TRBJ1-1 and V is TRBV27; TRBD1 aligns across 7 bases. V was pared by 5 bases and J by 3 bases, with 9 bases of the junction left unmatched. The CDR3 is made up of 15 amino acids. The germline V gene has CDR1 MNHEY and CDR2 SMNVEV (reference sequence). The CDR3 nucleotides are TGTGCCAGCAGTAGTCCCGCTGACAGGGACACTGAAGCTTTCTTT. Translation gives CASSSPADRDTEAFF.

This clone was detected once. The chain joins TRBV28 to TRBJ1-6, with 9 bases identical to TRBD1. This CDR3 region has 15 residues. CDR1 MDHEN and CDR2 SYDVKM come from the germline V gene. V was pared by 3 bases and J by 3 bases, with 0 bases of the junction left unmatched. The CDR3 DNA follows: TGTGCCAGCAGTTTGGACAGGGGCTATAATTCACCCCTCCACTTT. It yields the protein CASSLDRGYNSPLHF.